Sequencing of this T cell receptor (beta chain) was carried out in a study of cytomegalovirus exposure and HLA in healthy donors. About the research overall: According to later analysis, the same platform produced the roughly 130 validation and several hundred first-cohort repertoires.

Notes on the study in general: Most observed TCR sequences were rare, whereas some public TCRs were detected in many donors. One later analysis, an examination of the approximately 130 validation repertoires, found that first-cohort TCR clusters tended to co-occur in them.

Sequenced by immunoSEQ multiplex PCR; TCRdb stores in-frame clones only, minus some. The sample lists some 170,000 clones, about 83% occurring once. On this clone itself: The antigen remains unidentified.

Sequenced: PBMCs. This TCR was recovered from a woman aged 30 to 39 in good health and CMV-seronegative.

For the CDR3, the DNA is TGTGCCAGCAGTTTACGCCGGGAGCAGTTCTTC. It codes for CASSLRREQFF. The V gene is TRBV27, the J gene TRBJ2-1; D is unresolved. V was pared by 2 bases and J by 10 bases, with 6 bases between. CDR3 length equals 11 residues. Looked up from germline, CDR1 is MNHEY and CDR2 is SMNVEV (reference sequence).